This TCR beta chain was observed in a study of monozygotic twins with inflammatory bowel disease. Skipping T cell sorting, the study isolated total RNA directly from whole blood. The germline CDR1 and CDR2 sequences are MNHEY and SMNVEV (reference sequence). The CDR3 extends over 16 amino acids. Total RNA, at roughly 3.5 ug, went into every TCR library. Each UMI harboured a 6-nucleotide sample barcode and was appended via template switching. TCRdb reprocessed the 5' RACE reads and reports one entry per CDR3 protein, with no DNA. The listing contains about 140,000 distinct CDR3 sequences. Sequenced sample: blood. The chain is built from TRBV27 and TRBJ2-3; as DNA is missing, the TRBD2 call by TCRdb cannot be tested. The receptor was isolated from a human donor with ulcerative colitis or Crohn's disease, or a healthy co-twin of an affected twin (not recorded which). The CDR3 reads CASSLLLAGGTDTQYF.